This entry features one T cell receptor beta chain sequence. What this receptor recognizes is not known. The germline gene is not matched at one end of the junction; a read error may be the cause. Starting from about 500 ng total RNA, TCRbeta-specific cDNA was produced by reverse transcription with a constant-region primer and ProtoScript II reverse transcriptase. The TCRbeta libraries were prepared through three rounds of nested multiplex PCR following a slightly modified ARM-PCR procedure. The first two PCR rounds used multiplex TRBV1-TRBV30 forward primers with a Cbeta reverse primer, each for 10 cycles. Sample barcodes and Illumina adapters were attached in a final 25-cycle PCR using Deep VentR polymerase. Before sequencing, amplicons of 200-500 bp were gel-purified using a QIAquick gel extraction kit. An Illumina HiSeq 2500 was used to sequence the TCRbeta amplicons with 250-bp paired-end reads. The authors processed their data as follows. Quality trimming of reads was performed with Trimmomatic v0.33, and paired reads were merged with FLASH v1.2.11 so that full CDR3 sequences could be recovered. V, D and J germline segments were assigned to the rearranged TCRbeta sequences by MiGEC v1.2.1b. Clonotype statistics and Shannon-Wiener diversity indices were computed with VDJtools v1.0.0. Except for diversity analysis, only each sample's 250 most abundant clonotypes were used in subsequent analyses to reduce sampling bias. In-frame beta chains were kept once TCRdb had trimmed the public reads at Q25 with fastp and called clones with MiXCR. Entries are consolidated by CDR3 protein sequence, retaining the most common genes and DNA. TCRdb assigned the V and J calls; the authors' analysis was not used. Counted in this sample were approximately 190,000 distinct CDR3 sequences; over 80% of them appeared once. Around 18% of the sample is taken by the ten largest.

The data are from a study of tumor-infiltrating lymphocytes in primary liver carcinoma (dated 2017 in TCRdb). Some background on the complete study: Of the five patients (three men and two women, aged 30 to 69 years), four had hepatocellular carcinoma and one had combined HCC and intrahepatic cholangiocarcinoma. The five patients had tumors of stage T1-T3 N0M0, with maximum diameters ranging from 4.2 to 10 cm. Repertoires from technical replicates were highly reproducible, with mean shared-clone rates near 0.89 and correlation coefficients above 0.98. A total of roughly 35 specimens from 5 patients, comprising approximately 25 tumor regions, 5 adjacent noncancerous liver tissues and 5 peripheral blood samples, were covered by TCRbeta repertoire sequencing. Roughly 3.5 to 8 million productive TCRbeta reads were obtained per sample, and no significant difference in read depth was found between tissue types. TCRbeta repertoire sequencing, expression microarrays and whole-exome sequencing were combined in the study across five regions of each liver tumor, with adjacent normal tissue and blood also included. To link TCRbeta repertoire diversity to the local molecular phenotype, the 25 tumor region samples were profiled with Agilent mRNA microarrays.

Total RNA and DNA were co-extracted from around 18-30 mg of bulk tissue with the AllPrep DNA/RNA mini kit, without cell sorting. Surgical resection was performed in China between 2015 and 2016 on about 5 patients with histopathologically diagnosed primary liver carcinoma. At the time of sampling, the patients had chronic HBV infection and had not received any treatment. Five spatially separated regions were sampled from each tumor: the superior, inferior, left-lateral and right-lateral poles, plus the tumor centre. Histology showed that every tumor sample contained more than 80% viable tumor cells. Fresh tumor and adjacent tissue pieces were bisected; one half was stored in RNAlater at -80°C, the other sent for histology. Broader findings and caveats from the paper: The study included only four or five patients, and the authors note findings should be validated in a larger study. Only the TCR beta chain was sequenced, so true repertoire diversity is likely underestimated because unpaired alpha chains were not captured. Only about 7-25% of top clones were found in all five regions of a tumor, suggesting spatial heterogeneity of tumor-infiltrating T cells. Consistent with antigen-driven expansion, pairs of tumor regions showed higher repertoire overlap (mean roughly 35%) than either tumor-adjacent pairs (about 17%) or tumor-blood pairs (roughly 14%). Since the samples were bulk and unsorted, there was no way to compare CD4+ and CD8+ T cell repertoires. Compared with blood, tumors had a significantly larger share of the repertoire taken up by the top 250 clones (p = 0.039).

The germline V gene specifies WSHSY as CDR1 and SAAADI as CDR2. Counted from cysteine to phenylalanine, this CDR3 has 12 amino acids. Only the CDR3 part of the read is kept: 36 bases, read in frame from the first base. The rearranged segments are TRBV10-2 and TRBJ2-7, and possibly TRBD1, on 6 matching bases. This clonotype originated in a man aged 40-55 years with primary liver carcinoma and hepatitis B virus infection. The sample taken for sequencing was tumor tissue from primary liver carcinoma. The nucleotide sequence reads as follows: TGCGCCAGCAATATAGGGGGATACGAGGTGTACTTT. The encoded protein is CASNIGGYEVYF.